This T cell receptor beta chain came from a study of CD8 T cells in ankylosing spondylitis. Whole-study results and caveats: Among TCR beta sequences, a motif of several highly homologous variants appeared characteristic of ankylosing spondylitis blood.

TCRdb used MiXCR to reprocess the 5' RACE reads, holding one entry per CDR3 protein. The profile shows around 440,000 distinct CDR3 sequences, roughly a sixth of them singletons. This clonotype was counted many times. Its antigen is unknown. Germline V lookup: CDR1 SQVTM, CDR2 ANQGSEA. The CDR3 totals 12 residues. Losses at the gene ends were 4 bases for V and 5 bases for J; bases not matched to a gene: 4. The sequenced material came from blood, either unsorted or a sorted T cell fraction (not recorded which). The source is a male donor with ankylosing spondylitis. J is TRBJ1-1 and V is TRBV29-1; 7 nucleotides align to TRBD1. The DNA of the CDR3 is TGCAGCGTTGGGACAGGCGGAACTGAAGCTTTCTTT. It yields the protein CSVGTGGTEAFF.